The present entry profiles one TCR beta chain with its context. Its antigen is unknown. Base qualities are not provided; no much larger clone lies one nucleotide away. The CDR3 runs 16 amino acids, cysteine and phenylalanine included. Just the 48-base CDR3 DNA is kept, in frame starting at base 1. V is pared back by 5 bases and J by 5 bases, with 21 bases lying between the germline termini. Via the germline V gene (reference sequence), CDR1 is SEHNR and CDR2 FQNEAQ. Preparation of the library involved the immunoSEQ multiplex PCR assay. A mixture of 60 forward primers for TCR Vbeta segments and 13 reverse primers for TCR Jbeta segments was used in the multiplex PCR. The CDR3 region of rearranged TCR beta genes was amplified from genomic DNA by a multiplex PCR assay. Amplified TCR beta libraries were sequenced as 87-base-pair reads on the Illumina HiSeq System. Regarding the original processing steps: A later analysis tallied 75 million to 95 million unique TCR beta chains across the 700 or so repertoires, and approximately 11 million of those chains were shared by two or more donors. To remove PCR and sequencing errors, raw reads were error-corrected and collapsed into unique sequences using a nearest-neighbor algorithm that merged closely related sequences. To assign V, D and J gene segments, CDR3 sequences were aligned to IMGT reference sequences. For a sequence to be retained, a match of at least six nucleotides was required to both a V gene segment and a J gene segment. A rearrangement was called productive if the CDR3 had no stop codons and remained in frame with V and J, and every other rearrangement was called non-productive. CDR3 was defined according to IMGT convention as the region running from the second conserved V-encoded cysteine to the conserved J-encoded phenylalanine. The earlier analysis of about 590 of the donors excluded sequences that lacked an unambiguous match to a single V gene segment. In an earlier analysis of 450 to 700 of the donors, V segments were called functional above 56.7% productive rearrangements and were called segregating when the between-donor standard deviation exceeded 5%. A statistical classification framework was built to diagnose cytomegalovirus status from the catalog of TCR beta chain sequences. A later analysis assigned V and J genes by comparing TCR nucleotide sequences with IMGT/GENE-DB human TR gene sequences. Using the TCRdist pipeline, a later analysis assigned CDR3 sequences along with most-parsimonious VDJ recombination scenarios. In a later analysis, each TCR beta chain was defined by its CDR3 amino acid sequence together with its V-gene family, and reads lacking a unique V-gene family were excluded. As a way to deal with suspected cross-contamination and a sequencing artifact, a later analysis dropped hundreds of nucleotide sequences that were highly shared and had low generation probability. In a later analysis, a clonal expansion index for each public chain was calculated from normalized within-repertoire ranks of inferred template counts. Generation probabilities in a later analysis came from a VDJ recombination model fitted to out-of-frame rearrangements, and those results were checked against IGoR. In a later analysis, hypergeometric tests were used to score TCR-TCR, TCR-HLA and TCR-CMV co-occurrence, with a repertoire-size bias correction applied to TCR pairs. To estimate false discovery rates, a later analysis permuted the HLA or CMV assignments 20 times. In a later analysis, co-occurring TCRs were grouped with DBSCAN, and TCRdist sequence similarity was added when clustering was performed within HLA-allele-positive subsets. Co-occurrence clustering excluded repertoires with fewer than 30,000 or more than 120,000 public chains, plus five with anomalous nucleotide sharing. Entries here come from immuneACCESS through TCRdb and include only in-frame sequences with V and J called. Some clones fail to appear in such tables; in the studies checked, an unresolved V gene covers under half of the shortfall, and the cause of the remainder is unknown. Clone size and V and J calls were adopted from that table, with D and trimming inferred from the DNA. The sample records about 150,000 clones, around 83% of which are singletons. Of the sample, 2% to 2.5% falls within the top ten clones.

This entry is derived from a study of cytomegalovirus exposure and HLA in healthy donors (dated by TCRdb to the late 2010s). With respect to the entire study: An earlier analysis of roughly 610 of the donors reported around 280 Gb of sequence data and 117 million unique TCR beta sequences obtained from roughly 170 million T cells. The T cell repertoires of 666 subjects were profiled by immunosequencing and related to cytomegalovirus serostatus. HLA typing included class I and class II loci at four-digit resolution. Among roughly 370 genotyped donors of the cohort, an average of approximately 240,000 unique TCR beta nucleotide sequences were sequenced per donor, roughly 20% of them non-productive. The number of typed donors differed by locus: 629-630 for A, B, C, DRB1 and DQB1; approximately 520 for DQA1; roughly 600 for DPA1; and roughly 470 for DPB1. An early release that covered about 600 HLA-typed donors contained 300 to 350 gigabases of sequencing data and about 84 million unique TCR sequences. Rather than drawing on any new phenotypic data, the later analysis identified candidate immune exposures from TCR beta sequences and the way those sequences occurred across donors. Of the 350 to 400 genotyped donors, around 81% fell in the genetic ancestry cluster associated with self-reported Caucasian donors. A later analysis re-examined previously published TCR beta repertoires from several hundred donors and added high-resolution HLA genotyping to investigate patterns of TCR occurrence. The aim of the study was to test whether cataloging public T cell receptors could identify signatures of past pathogen exposure. To predict cytomegalovirus infection status, the study combined high-throughput TCR immunosequencing, statistical association of individual TCRs with disease status, and machine learning. A separate validation cohort of roughly 120 different subjects was used in addition to the approximately 640-subject first cohort. Alongside the repertoire data, information on donor age, sex, ethnicity and CMV serostatus was compiled. All discovery cohort repertoires had been generated using a single sequencing platform. Because of strong linkage in the cohort, a few DR-DQ haplotypes were treated as single units for association and clustering. An earlier analysis of about 600 of the donors used high-throughput TCR beta sequencing to judge whether each TCR beta V gene segment behaved as functional or pseudogenic. A later genetic analysis took genome-wide SNP genotypes for 398 of the 666 donors and used that subset as a discovery cohort. The research as a whole found: Several of the top co-occurrence clusters appeared to be linked to parvovirus B19, influenza, CMV and Epstein-Barr virus, according to a later analysis. A cluster of highly shared sequence variants was judged likely to represent a technical artifact of the sequencing pipeline. A later genetic analysis associated a missense DCLRE1C variant with V-gene and J-gene trimming of TCR beta chains, and an independent cohort replicated the association. This cohort had only TCR beta chains sequenced, and the lack of alpha or paired-chain data limited which features could be detected. Three of the identified cytomegalovirus-associated TCR beta chains were confirmed in vitro to be specific for cytomegalovirus antigens. The authors suggested that the approach could potentially be extended to other disease states and immunological phenotypes. The earlier analysis of about 600 of the donors excluded some 16 rarely observed V segments, including chromosome 9 orphons, because counts were too low. For the cohort, immune exposure information was limited to CMV serostatus. A later genetic analysis reported fewer N-insertions in productive TCRs among donors in an Asian-associated ancestry cluster than the roughly 700-donor mean. In an earlier analysis of around 600 of the donors, most TCR beta V segments were observed in productive rearrangements about 87% or about 30% of the time, broadly matching IMGT annotations. The 87-base-pair reads could not distinguish some IMGT-functional V segments, including TRBV6-2 and TRBV6-3, so those segments were excluded. In a later analysis, HLA-associated TCR beta chains were found to be more clonally expanded and to have lower generation probabilities than equally common non-associated chains. The classifier was reported to diagnose cytomegalovirus status with high specificity and sensitivity in both the original cohort and the validation cohort. A later analysis associated about 17,000 TCR beta sequences with specific HLA alleles at a false discovery rate of 0.05. A further reported finding was that TCR beta sequences accurately predicted the HLA-A and HLA-B alleles for most subjects in the first cohort. Because HLA typing was unavailable for some donors at each locus, only the typed subset was used in association tests. While some public TCRs were present in many individuals, most TCR sequences turned up only very rarely across donors. A total of roughly 160 TCR beta chains were listed by the study as associated with cytomegalovirus. A later analysis found that TCR association rates varied across HLA loci, with DRB1 alleles showing the most associated TCRs and HLA-C alleles the fewest. Correlated functional status among segregating V segments might be attributable to linkage disequilibrium, but an unknown experimental factor could not be ruled out. When HLA alleles, especially DR and DQ, strongly co-occurred, attributing TCR associations to individual alleles was difficult. According to a later analysis, most CMV-associated TCR beta chains appeared to be HLA-restricted, and the HLA associations seemed to be driven largely by CMV exposure. Roughly uniform sequencing depth across donors was assumed in presence/absence analyses, although this assumption may not hold.

The cohort consisted of 600 to 750 healthy bone marrow donors. Cohort members were all nominally healthy when sampled, although unrecorded immune exposures were likely present. The donor tested CMV seronegative, placing the donor among the roughly 340 seronegative members of the cohort. Each donor provided a peripheral blood sample, and peripheral blood mononuclear cells were used for TCR beta sequencing. Genomic DNA extraction from the blood cell samples was performed with the Qiagen DNeasy Blood Extraction Kit. Sequences were obtained from PBMCs. The TCR comes from a woman under 30 in good health and CMV-seronegative. The sequence joins TRBV7-9 to TRBJ2-5, and the D gene may be TRBD2, 7 bases matching. The CDR3 corresponds to CASSDRGGILGETQYF. The nucleotides read TGTGCCAGCAGCGACCGCGGGGGCATTTTGGGGGAGACCCAGTACTTC.